The TCR beta chain described here comes from a study of blood T cell repertoires in COVID-19. Looking at the study overall: Researchers got acute and convalescent COVID-19 samples from the United States, Italy and Spain. PBMCs, B-cell-depleted T cells, or T cells provided the cDNA or gDNA that made up the material.

In the original workflow: Counts of nucleated cells, estimated from reference gene primer amplification, were obtained. TCRdb keeps only in-frame clones here, not all; method: immunoSEQ multiplex PCR. That table gives V, J and clone size, and the DNA gave D and trimming. The table includes around 300,000 clones, almost 85% detected once. Germline assignment: CDR1 SGHRS and CDR2 YFSETQ. CDR3 length: 13 residues. V was shortened by 4 bases and J by 7 bases, with 9 bases between the two germline ends. The sequence was obtained from a human donor in a cohort sampled during active COVID-19. The chain employs TRBV5-1 and TRBJ1-6, with D perhaps matching TRBD1 (5 bases). The sample was peripheral blood. CDR3 sequence: CASSEGRNSPLHF. In DNA form, the CDR3 reads TGCGCCAGCAGCGAGGGGAGGAATTCACCCCTCCACTTT.